This is a list of T cell receptor beta chains from one sample in a study of T cells in Graves' hyperthyroidism and ophthalmopathy. MiXCR, applied by TCRdb to the multiplex PCR reads, yields one record per CDR3 protein. The repertoire has 660,000 or so distinct CDR3 sequences, around 20% of them found once; the top ten carry approximately 30%. Source material: blood. These receptors all stem from a young man with Graves' ophthalmopathy. CDR3s include the opening cysteine and the closing phenylalanine or tryptophan. A D gene is named only where the DNA matches it firmly. Clone size is given for some rows only: seen once, a few or many times, or a class if the clone is expanded.

J gene: TRBJ1-1; D gene: TRBD1; clone size: -; V gene: TRBV6-9; CDR3 protein: CASSYGTEEAFF; CDR3 DNA: TGTGCCAGCAGCTATGGGACAGAGGAAGCTTTCTTT
J gene: TRBJ2-3; D gene: -; clone size: few; V gene: TRBV27; CDR3 protein: CASSRALNGQATSTDTQYF; CDR3 DNA: TGTGCCAGCAGTAGGGCTCTGAACGGGCAGGCCACTAGCACAGATACGCAGTATTTT
J gene: TRBJ2-3; D gene: -; clone size: few; V gene: TRBV6-1; CDR3 protein: CASTSLGDTQYF; CDR3 DNA: TGTGCCAGCACTTCCCTAGGAGATACGCAGTATTTT
J gene: TRBJ1-2; D gene: -; clone size: -; V gene: TRBV12-3/TRBV12-4; CDR3 protein: CASRGGDGQSNYGYTF; CDR3 DNA: TGTGCCAGCAGGGGAGGAGACGGTCAGAGTAACTATGGCTACACCTTC
J gene: TRBJ1-1; D gene: -; clone size: few; V gene: TRBV7-6; CDR3 protein: CASSLFAAESNTEAFF; CDR3 DNA: TGTGCCAGCAGCTTATTTGCGGCAGAATCGAACACTGAAGCTTTCTTT
J gene: TRBJ2-5; D gene: -; clone size: few; V gene: TRBV12-3/TRBV12-4; CDR3 protein: CASRKLSGSQETQYF; CDR3 DNA: TGTGCCAGCAGGAAACTTAGCGGTAGCCAAGAGACCCAGTACTTC
J gene: TRBJ2-7; D gene: -; clone size: many; V gene: TRBV28; CDR3 protein: CASSPLQSSYEQYF; CDR3 DNA: TGTGCCAGCAGTCCCCTTCAGAGCTCCTACGAGCAGTACTTC
J gene: TRBJ1-3; D gene: -; clone size: -; V gene: TRBV30; CDR3 protein: CAWSVDRYSWNTIYF; CDR3 DNA: TGTGCCTGGAGTGTAGACCGCTACTCGTGGAACACCATATATTTT
J gene: TRBJ2-3; D gene: -; clone size: many; V gene: TRBV7-2; CDR3 protein: CASSLVDTQYF; CDR3 DNA: TGTGCCAGCAGCTTAGTGGATACGCAGTATTTT
J gene: TRBJ1-1; D gene: -; clone size: -; V gene: TRBV29-1; CDR3 protein: CSVAGKMNTEAFF; CDR3 DNA: TGCAGCGTCGCGGGAAAAATGAACACTGAAGCTTTCTTT
J gene: TRBJ2-5; D gene: -; clone size: -; V gene: TRBV18; CDR3 protein: CASSMTIRETQYF; CDR3 DNA: TGTGCCAGCTCTATGACTATACGTGAGACCCAGTACTTC
J gene: TRBJ1-2; D gene: -; clone size: many; V gene: TRBV30; CDR3 protein: CAWSVGGAGYTF; CDR3 DNA: TGTGCCTGGAGTGTTGGGGGTGCTGGCTACACCTTC
J gene: TRBJ2-1; D gene: TRBD2; clone size: few; V gene: TRBV7-9; CDR3 protein: CASSEKPGLAGGQSYNEQFF; CDR3 DNA: TGTGCCAGCAGCGAAAAGCCGGGACTAGCGGGAGGCCAATCCTACAATGAGCAGTTCTTC
J gene: TRBJ2-1; D gene: -; clone size: once; V gene: TRBV19; CDR3 protein: CASAFEVSLSSYNEQFF; CDR3 DNA: TGTGCCAGTGCCTTTGAGGTTTCCTTGAGCTCCTACAATGAGCAGTTCTTC
J gene: TRBJ1-2; D gene: TRBD1; clone size: few; V gene: TRBV7-3; CDR3 protein: CASSPGQGVLGYTF; CDR3 DNA: TGTGCCAGCAGCCCGGGACAGGGGGTTCTTGGCTACACCTTC
J gene: TRBJ1-1; D gene: -; clone size: -; V gene: TRBV20-1; CDR3 protein: CSPQSRNTEAFF; CDR3 DNA: TGCAGTCCCCAGAGCCGGAACACTGAAGCTTTCTTT
J gene: TRBJ1-4; D gene: -; clone size: -; V gene: TRBV9; CDR3 protein: CASSKNGGEKLFF; CDR3 DNA: TGTGCCAGCAGCAAAAACGGGGGTGAAAAACTGTTTTTT
J gene: TRBJ2-2; D gene: -; clone size: many; V gene: TRBV30; CDR3 protein: CAWRGGVNTGELFF; CDR3 DNA: TGTGCCTGGAGAGGGGGGGTGAACACCGGGGAGCTGTTTTTT
J gene: TRBJ2-5; D gene: TRBD1; clone size: -; V gene: TRBV18; CDR3 protein: CASSPTGGRQETQYF; CDR3 DNA: TGTGCCAGCTCACCTACAGGGGGCCGCCAAGAGACCCAGTACTTC
J gene: TRBJ2-2; D gene: -; clone size: many; V gene: TRBV7-8; CDR3 protein: CASSSQVVELFF; CDR3 DNA: TGTGCCAGCAGCTCACAGGTTGTGGAGCTGTTTTTT
J gene: TRBJ1-2; D gene: TRBD1; clone size: -; V gene: TRBV28; CDR3 protein: CASSSATGGYGYTF; CDR3 DNA: TGTGCCAGCAGCTCAGCGACAGGGGGCTACGGCTACACCTTC
J gene: TRBJ2-3; D gene: TRBD1; clone size: many; V gene: TRBV5-1; CDR3 protein: CASSSAGTGRADTQYF; CDR3 DNA: TGCGCCAGCAGCTCGGCGGGGACAGGTCGTGCAGATACGCAGTATTTT
J gene: TRBJ2-3; D gene: TRBD2; clone size: many; V gene: TRBV12-3/TRBV12-4; CDR3 protein: CASSFQRGNTDTQYF; CDR3 DNA: TGTGCCAGCAGTTTCCAGCGGGGGAACACAGATACGCAGTATTTT
J gene: TRBJ2-5; D gene: TRBD2; clone size: many; V gene: TRBV12-3/TRBV12-4; CDR3 protein: CASSSSGRGETQYF; CDR3 DNA: TGTGCCAGCAGTTCCAGCGGGAGAGGAGAGACCCAGTACTTC
J gene: TRBJ1-5; D gene: TRBD1; clone size: few; V gene: TRBV6-5; CDR3 protein: CASSSTGQGAYQPQHF; CDR3 DNA: TGTGCCAGCAGTTCCACGGGACAGGGGGCCTATCAGCCCCAGCATTTT
J gene: TRBJ2-7; D gene: TRBD1; clone size: -; V gene: TRBV28; CDR3 protein: CVSSARDSTQYF; CDR3 DNA: TGTGTCAGCAGTGCCCGGGACAGCACGCAGTACTTC
J gene: TRBJ2-1; D gene: -; clone size: -; V gene: TRBV20-1; CDR3 protein: CSAERRGNEQFF; CDR3 DNA: TGCAGTGCAGAAAGAAGGGGAAATGAGCAGTTCTTC
J gene: TRBJ2-1; D gene: -; clone size: few; V gene: TRBV6-1; CDR3 protein: CASRRGTEQFF; CDR3 DNA: TGTGCCAGCCGGAGAGGGACTGAGCAGTTCTTC
J gene: TRBJ1-1; D gene: -; clone size: many; V gene: TRBV7-9; CDR3 protein: CASSARGPLDAEAFF; CDR3 DNA: TGTGCCAGCAGCGCAAGAGGTCCCTTGGACGCTGAAGCTTTCTTT
J gene: TRBJ2-7; D gene: TRBD2; clone size: few; V gene: TRBV30; CDR3 protein: CAWSVASGSSYEQYF; CDR3 DNA: TGTGCCTGGAGTGTGGCTAGCGGGAGCTCCTACGAGCAGTACTTC
J gene: TRBJ2-2; D gene: TRBD1; clone size: few; V gene: TRBV10-3; CDR3 protein: CAISDSNRGTTGELFF; CDR3 DNA: TGTGCCATCAGTGATTCTAACAGGGGGACCACCGGGGAGCTGTTTTTT
J gene: TRBJ2-5; D gene: -; clone size: few; V gene: TRBV28; CDR3 protein: CASSLIAKWETQYF; CDR3 DNA: TGTGCCAGCAGTTTGATTGCAAAGTGGGAGACCCAGTACTTC
J gene: TRBJ2-5; D gene: TRBD1; clone size: -; V gene: TRBV5-8; CDR3 protein: CASSFGQGAREETQYF; CDR3 DNA: TGTGCCAGCAGCTTCGGTCAGGGGGCGAGGGAAGAGACCCAGTACTTC